These 18 T cell receptor beta chains originate from one sample sequenced in a study of regulatory T cells in long-lasting Graves disease. Combining iRepertoire HTBI primers with Arm-PCR of CDR3 regions, the authors built TCR beta libraries. TCRdb re-called the multiplex PCR reads through MiXCR, storing one row per CDR3 protein. The table includes a few hundred thousand distinct CDR3 sequences, about 20% detected once. Time point indicated: persistent/refractory GD, antithyroid drugs over 5 years with positive TRAb. TCR sequences were obtained from RNA taken from PBMCs. The sequencing used peripheral blood mononuclear cells (PBMCs), collected when the disease was refractory, from a patient treated with antithyroid drugs. The receptor set was obtained from a female donor with Graves disease.

This clonotype was counted many times. The chain uses TRBV5-1 and TRBJ1-1; maybe TRBD1 (5 bases). The V gene's germline CDR1 is SGHRS and CDR2 YFSETQ. CDR3 length: 13 residues. Trimming stripped 4 bases from V and 7 bases from J, with 14 bases between. DNA for the CDR3: TGCGCCAGCAGCCTATCATGGGGCCTTGAAGCTTTCTTT. Protein sequence: CASSLSWGLEAFF.

This clonotype came up many times. The rearrangement joins TRBV7-6 to TRBJ2-5, with D hard to call. The length of the CDR3 is 14 residues. Germline V gene sequence: CDR1 SGHVS, CDR2 FNYEAQ. The V gene lost 1 base and the J gene lost 2 bases, with 8 bases spanning the gap. The DNA for the CDR3 is TGTGCCAGCAGCTTAGATGAAGCTCAAGAGACCCAGTACTTC. Its translation is CASSLDEAQETQYF. The variable domain in full, completed from reference TRBV7-6 and TRBJ2-5, reads GAGVSQSPRYKVTKRGQDVALRCDPISGHVSLYWYRQALGQGPEFLTYFNYEAQQDKSGLPNDRFSAERPEGSISTLTIQRTEQRDSAMYRCASSLDEAQETQYFGPGTRLLVL.

CDR3 nucleotide sequence: TGTGCCAGCAGACTTGGACAGGGGACCGTCTGGCAGTACTTC. Its translation: CASRLGQGTVWQYF. The chain is built from TRBV6-1 and TRBJ2-7; 9 bases agree with TRBD1. Per germline, CDR1 MNHNS and CDR2 SASEGT. V trimming: 6 bases; J trimming: 9 bases; junction bases outside the gene matches: 12. This CDR3 has 14 amino acids.

This clonotype was detected ten times or more. The chain combines TRBV6-5 with TRBJ2-7, with 7 bases that match TRBD2. V dropped 4 bases and J dropped 5; count of bases not matched to a gene: 11. Germline V lookup: CDR1 MNHEY, CDR2 SVGAGI. The CDR3 totals 15 residues. This CDR3 is CASSLTSEPQHEQYF. CDR3 DNA: TGTGCCAGCAGTTTAACTAGCGAGCCGCAGCACGAGCAGTACTTC.

The chain links TRBV29-1 to TRBJ2-7; a weak D match, TRBD1 (6 bases). This CDR3 region has 13 residues. Deletions cut 6 bases from V and 3 bases from J, with 15 bases between. Looked up from germline, CDR1 is SQVTM and CDR2 is ANQGSEA. In DNA form, the CDR3 reads TGCAGCGTCGCCGGGACAAGCTTCTACGAGCAGTACTTC. Encoded protein: CSVAGTSFYEQYF.

The V call is TRBV5-1, the J call TRBJ1-4; possibly TRBD1 for D (5 bases). Trimming shortened V by 4 bases and J by 4 bases, and 14 bases separated the two germline ends. CDR1 and CDR2 (germline): SGHRS, YFSETQ. The CDR3 sequence is 15 residues long. The CDR3 nucleotides are TGCGCCAGCAGCGGAAGAGGGGAGAATAATGAAAAACTGTTTTTT. It encodes CASSGRGENNEKLFF.

This clonotype was recorded once. V gene TRBV12-3 or TRBV12-4 combines with J gene TRBJ2-3; maybe TRBD2 (5 bases). Trimming shortened V by 2 bases and J by 5 bases, and 17 bases separated the two germline ends. The CDR3 sequence is 16 residues long. CDR3 sequence: CASSLYPSRKGDTQYF. The CDR3 region has the DNA TGTGCCAGCAGTTTATATCCTAGCAGGAAGGGAGATACGCAGTATTTT.

The J gene is TRBJ2-1, the V gene TRBV29-1, with TRBD1 matching 7 bases. CDR3 length equals 16 residues. Germline loops: CDR1 SQVTM, CDR2 ANQGSEA. V dropped 0 bases and J dropped 1; count of bases not matched to a gene: 6. In nucleotides, the CDR3 is TGCAGCGTTGAAGACCCCGACAGGGTATCCTACAATGAGCAGTTCTTC. Translation gives CSVEDPDRVSYNEQFF.

The V gene is TRBV7-9, the J gene TRBJ1-6; no firm D call. Trimming took off 4 bases at V and 9 bases at J, with 13 bases between the two ends. The CDR3 extends over 14 amino acids. Germline lookup yields CDR1 SEHNR and CDR2 FQNEAQ (reference sequence). In DNA form, the CDR3 reads TGTGCCAGCAGCTCTCCCCTAGGCGGTTCACCCCTCCACTTT. This codes for CASSSPLGGSPLHF.

On this clonotype: With a much larger clone just one base away, this may be a read error. The chain uses TRBV6-2 or TRBV6-3 and TRBJ2-7; D remains ambiguous. The CDR3 length is 14 residues. CDR1 is MNHEY, CDR2 SVGEGT, per germline. The CDR3 DNA follows: TGTGCCAGCAGTCACTCGATGGCATACTACGAGCAGTACTTC. It yields the protein CASSHSMAYYEQYF.

This clonotype has more than one count but fewer than ten. The rearrangement joins TRBV7-9 to TRBJ2-7; no clear D. The CDR3 runs to 15 residues. Between the trimmed V and J ends, which lost 6 bases and 2 bases, there was a span of 17 bases. CDR1 and CDR2 (germline): SEHNR, FQNEAQ (reference sequence). In DNA form, the CDR3 reads TGTGCCAGCAGTCCGCTCTTTAACGGTCCCTACGAGCAGTACTTC. It encodes CASSPLFNGPYEQYF.

V and J are TRBV5-1 and TRBJ2-2; D not certain. V was clipped by 2 bases and J by 5 bases, with 13 bases between them. Germline-derived CDR1 and CDR2 are SGHRS and YFSETQ. The CDR3 totals 15 residues. The CDR3 nucleotides are TGCGCCAGCAGCTTCGCACAAAGGGTAACCGGGGAGCTGTTTTTT. This codes for CASSFAQRVTGELFF.

This clonotype was seen repeatedly, ten times or more. The gene calls are TRBV2 and TRBJ2-3; 7 positions agree with TRBD2. Looked up from germline, CDR1 is SNHLY and CDR2 is FYNNEI. The CDR3 has 16 residues. V lost 1 base and J lost 0; bases outside the gene matches: 4. CDR3 amino acids: CASSEEGSGSTDTQYF. In DNA form, the CDR3 reads TGTGCCAGCAGTGAAGAGGGTAGCGGGAGCACAGATACGCAGTATTTT. Looking up the rest from reference TRBV2 and TRBJ2-3 gives the full variable domain: EPEVTQTPSHQVTQMGQEVILRCVPISNHLYFYWYRQILGQKVEFLVSFYNNEISEKSEIFDDQFSVERPDGSNFTLKIRSTKLEDSAMYFCASSEEGSGSTDTQYFGPGTRLTVL.

This clonotype turned up a few times. J is TRBJ2-3 and V is TRBV20-1; 7 bases agree with TRBD2. CDR1 and CDR2 (germline): DFQATT, SNEGSKA (reference sequence). The CDR3 sequence is 13 residues long. The V segment lost 6 bases and the J segment 2 bases; nucleotides outside the gene matches: 5. The CDR3 loop reads CSAREGFTDTQYF. Here the CDR3 DNA reads TGCAGTGCCAGGGAGGGGTTCACAGATACGCAGTATTTT.

This clonotype was found many times. This chain joins TRBV11-2 and TRBJ2-5; D is unclear. Germline V gene data show CDR1 as SGHAT and CDR2 as FQNNGV. This CDR3 is 13 amino acids long. Trimming took off 6 bases at V and 2 bases at J, with 10 bases between the two ends. The CDR3: CASRGEVQETQYF. The CDR3 nucleotides read TGTGCCAGCAGGGGTGAAGTGCAAGAGACCCAGTACTTC.

This clonotype was seen only a few times. This may be a read error: a much more frequent sequence differs by one nucleotide. The rearrangement links TRBV12-3 or TRBV12-4 to TRBJ1-5; no definite D call. This CDR3 is built from 15 residues. The CDR3 bases are TGTGCCAGCAGAGCGGGTTTAGAGGGCAATCGGCCCCAGCATTTT. Its protein product is CASRAGLEGNRPQHF.

This clonotype was observed many times. This chain's CDR3 is CASSLGALQETQYF. The DNA for the CDR3 is TGTGCCAGCAGCTTAGGGGCTCTACAAGAGACCCAGTACTTC. The chain is built from TRBV7-8 and TRBJ2-5; D not certain. V dropped 1 base and J dropped 2 bases, with 8 bases sitting between them. The germline gives CDR1 SGHVS, CDR2 FQNEAQ. There are 14 residues in the CDR3.

This clonotype was seen many times. V and J are TRBV10-3 and TRBJ2-7; no definite D call. The CDR3 spans 15 residues. V gave up 4 bases and J gave up 3 bases, with 16 bases separating them. Germline CDR1 and CDR2: ENHRY and SYGVKD. Written as DNA, the CDR3 is TGTGCCATCAGTGCGGAAACAGTCGGAGTCTACGAGCAGTACTTC. This encodes CAISAETVGVYEQYF.